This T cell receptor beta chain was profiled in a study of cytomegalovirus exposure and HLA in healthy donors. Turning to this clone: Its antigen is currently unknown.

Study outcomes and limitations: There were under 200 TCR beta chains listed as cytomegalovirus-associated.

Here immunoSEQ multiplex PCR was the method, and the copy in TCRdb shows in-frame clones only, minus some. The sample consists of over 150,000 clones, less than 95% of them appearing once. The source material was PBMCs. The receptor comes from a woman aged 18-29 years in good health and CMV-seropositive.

The CDR3 DNA follows: TGTGCCAGCAGAACCGGGACAGGGAACACTGAAGCTTTCTTT. Translated: CASRTGTGNTEAFF. J is TRBJ1-1 and V is TRBV27; 8 bases fit TRBD1. The germline CDR1 and CDR2 sequences are MNHEY and SMNVEV (reference sequence). V lost 6 bases and J lost 1; bases outside the gene matches: 4. The CDR3 consists of 14 residues.